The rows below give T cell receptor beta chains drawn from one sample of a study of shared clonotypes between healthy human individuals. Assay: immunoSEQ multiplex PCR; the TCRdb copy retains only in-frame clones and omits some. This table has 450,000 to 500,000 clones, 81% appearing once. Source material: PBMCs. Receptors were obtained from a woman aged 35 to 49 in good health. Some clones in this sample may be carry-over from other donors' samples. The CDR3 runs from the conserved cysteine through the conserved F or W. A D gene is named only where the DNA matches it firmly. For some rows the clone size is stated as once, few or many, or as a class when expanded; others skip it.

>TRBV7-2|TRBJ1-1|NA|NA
TGTGCCAGCAGCTTAGGGTTGCTGGCTTTGAGCACTGAAGCTTTCTTT
CASSLGLLALSTEAFF
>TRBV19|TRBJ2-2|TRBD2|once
TGTGCCAGTAGTAAGTGGCGGGAGGATGTCGGGGAGCTGTTTTTT
CASSKWREDVGELFF
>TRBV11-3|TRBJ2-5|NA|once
TGTGCCAGCAGCTCCTCCGGTGCACCCCAAGAGACCCAGTACTTC
CASSSSGAPQETQYF
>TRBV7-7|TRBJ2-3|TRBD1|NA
TGTGCCAGCAGCTTAGACAGGGGTAGTCCAGATACGCAGTATTTT
CASSLDRGSPDTQYF
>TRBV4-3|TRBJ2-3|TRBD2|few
TGCGCCAGCAGCCAAGATTGGGGGGGAGGACTAGGAGGTCAGTATTTT
CASSQDWGGGLGGQYF
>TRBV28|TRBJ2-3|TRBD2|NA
TGTGCCAGCAGTTTAGGGACTAGCTTCTGGCGCACAGATACGCAGTATTTT
CASSLGTSFWRTDTQYF
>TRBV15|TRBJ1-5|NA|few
TGTGCCACCAGCAGAGATCGGCCCGGGGGCAATCAGCCCCAGCATTTT
CATSRDRPGGNQPQHF
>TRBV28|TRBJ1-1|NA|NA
TGTGCCAGCAGTCAGGGTCTTGGGACTGAAGCTTTCTTT
CASSQGLGTEAFF
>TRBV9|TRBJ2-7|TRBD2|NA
TGTGCCAGCAGCGTAGGACCCCAGGGACTAGCGGGAGGCGAGCAGTACTTC
CASSVGPQGLAGGEQYF
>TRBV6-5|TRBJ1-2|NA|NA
TGTGCCAGCAGGACCGTCAACAGGGAAGGCGGCTACACCTTC
CASRTVNREGGYTF
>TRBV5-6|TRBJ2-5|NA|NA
TGTGCCAGCAGCTCAACCAGGGCGGGAGAGACCCAGTACTTC
CASSSTRAGETQYF
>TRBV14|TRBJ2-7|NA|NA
TGTGCCAGCAGCCAAGTTTACGAGCAGTACTTC
CASSQVYEQYF
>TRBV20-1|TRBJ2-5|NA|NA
TGCAGTGCTCAGGAGGACGAGACCCAGTACTTC
CSAQEDETQYF
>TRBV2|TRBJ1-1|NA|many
TGTGCCAGCAGTGAAGGGCCATTAACTTTCGCTGAAGCTTTCTTT
CASSEGPLTFAEAFF
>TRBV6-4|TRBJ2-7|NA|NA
TGTGCCAGCAGTGATACTGACAGATCCGAGCAGTACTTC
CASSDTDRSEQYF
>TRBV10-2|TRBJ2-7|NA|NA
TGCGCCAGCAGAGGGAGGGGGTACTACGAGCAGTACTTC
CASRGRGYYEQYF
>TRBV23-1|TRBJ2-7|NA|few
TGCGCCAGCAGTCCCGGCCCCGGGGGGCAGTACTTC
CASSPGPGGQYF
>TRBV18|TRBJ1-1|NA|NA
TGTGCCAGCTCACCATCGGTGGCAGGGAACACTGAAGCTTTCTTT
CASSPSVAGNTEAFF
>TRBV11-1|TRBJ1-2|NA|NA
TGTGCCAGCAGTCGGGACAAGTTTTATGGCTACACCTTC
CASSRDKFYGYTF
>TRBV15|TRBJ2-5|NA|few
TGTGCCACCAGCCCCGTATACCAAGAGACCCAGTACTTC
CATSPVYQETQYF
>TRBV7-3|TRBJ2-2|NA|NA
TGTGCCAGCAGTCTCGATAGGGGGGTGAACACCGGGGAGCTGTTTTTT
CASSLDRGVNTGELFF
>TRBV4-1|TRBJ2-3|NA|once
TGCGCCAGCAGCCAAGTCTACTTAGCGACTGGCACAGATACGCAGTATTTT
CASSQVYLATGTDTQYF
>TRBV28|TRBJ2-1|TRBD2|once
TGTGCCAGCAGTTTCCCGGGAGGGCCTGAGAATGAGCAGTTCTTC
CASSFPGGPENEQFF
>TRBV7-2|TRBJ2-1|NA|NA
TGTGCCAGCAGCCTTAGCCACAATGAGCAGTTCTTC
CASSLSHNEQFF
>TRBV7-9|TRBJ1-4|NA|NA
TGTGCCAGCAGCTTAGCGCTTGGGAATGAAAAACTGTTTTTT
CASSLALGNEKLFF
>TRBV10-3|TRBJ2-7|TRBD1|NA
TGTGCCATCAGTGAGCCGGGACAGGGGATCAGTTACGAGCAGTACTTC
CAISEPGQGISYEQYF
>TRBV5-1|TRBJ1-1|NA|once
TGCGCCAGCAGCCTCCGGGGAGGCGACACTGAAGCTTTCTTT
CASSLRGGDTEAFF
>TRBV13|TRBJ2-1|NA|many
TGTGCCAGCAGCTTATCGCGGCTATCATACAATGAGCAGTTCTTC
CASSLSRLSYNEQFF
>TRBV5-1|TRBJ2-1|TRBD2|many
TGCGCCAGCTCACGGACTAGCGGGAGGCCCTTATACAATGAGCAGTTCTTC
CASSRTSGRPLYNEQFF
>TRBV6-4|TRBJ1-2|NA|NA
TGTGCCAGCAGTGGTACCCAGGGTGCCCCCATGGGCTACACCTTC
CASSGTQGAPMGYTF
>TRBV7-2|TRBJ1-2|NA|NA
TGTGCCAGCAGCTTAGGGTCCGGAGTCGATGGCTACACCTTC
CASSLGSGVDGYTF
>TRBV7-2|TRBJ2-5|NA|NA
TGTGCCAGCAGCTTGCAGGGCTCAAGGGAGACCCAGTACTTC
CASSLQGSRETQYF
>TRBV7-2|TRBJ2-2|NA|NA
TGTGCCAGCAGCTTAGCGGTAACCGGGGAGCTGTTTTTT
CASSLAVTGELFF
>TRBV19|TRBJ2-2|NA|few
TGTGCCAGTAGTCTGGGACCGAACACCGGGGAGCTGTTTTTT
CASSLGPNTGELFF
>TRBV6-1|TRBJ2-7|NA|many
TGTGCCAGCAGAAGCCTTGGAGACTACGAGCAGTACTTC
CASRSLGDYEQYF
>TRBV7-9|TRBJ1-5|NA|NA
TGTGCCAGCAGTTACGGGACGGAGAATCAGCCCCAGCATTTT
CASSYGTENQPQHF
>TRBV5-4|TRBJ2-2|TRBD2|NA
TGTGCCAGCAGCTTGAGTATAGCGGGTCAATTCACAGGGGAGCTGTTTTTT
CASSLSIAGQFTGELFF
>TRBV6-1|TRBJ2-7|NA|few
TGTGCCAGCAGTGGACGGTACGAGCAGTACTTC
CASSGRYEQYF
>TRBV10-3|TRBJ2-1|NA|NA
TGTGCCATCAGTGAAGGGACTGAGCAGTTCTTC
CAISEGTEQFF
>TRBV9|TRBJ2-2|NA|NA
TGTGCCAGCAGCGTACACACCGGGGAGCTGTTTTTT
CASSVHTGELFF
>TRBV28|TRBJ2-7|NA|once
TGTGCCAGCAGTTCGCCGGGGGACAGGCAGTACTTC
CASSSPGDRQYF
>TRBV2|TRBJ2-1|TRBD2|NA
TGTGCCAGCAGGCGGACTAGCGGGAAAAGCTCCTACAATGAGCAGTTCTTC
CASRRTSGKSSYNEQFF
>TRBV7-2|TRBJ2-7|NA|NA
TGTGCCAGCAGCTCCCCCCCCGCCGGGACATTTTTTTCCTACGAGCAGTACTTC
CASSSPPAGTFFSYEQYF
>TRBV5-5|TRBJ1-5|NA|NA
TGTGCCAGCAGCTTGGGTCAGGGGAGCAATCAGCCCCAGCATTTT
CASSLGQGSNQPQHF
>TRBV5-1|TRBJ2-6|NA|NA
TGCGCCAGCAGCTTGGGGCAGGGCGTCCCTGGGGCCAACGTCCTGACTTTC
CASSLGQGVPGANVLTF
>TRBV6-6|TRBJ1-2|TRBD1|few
TGTGCCAGCAGTTTTACAGGGACAGGAGGCTACACCTTC
CASSFTGTGGYTF
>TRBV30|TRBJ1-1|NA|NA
TGTGCCTGGAGTGGCGAAGGCCAACTTCAAGCTTTCTTT
CAWSGEGQLQAFF
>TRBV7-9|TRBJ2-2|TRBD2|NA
TGCGCCAGCAGCCAAGATACGCTGGGAGGGCCCGGGGAGCTGTTTTTT
CASSQDTLGGPGELFF
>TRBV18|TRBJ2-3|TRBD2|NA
TGTGCCAGCTCATCGAGCGGGAGTCGTATAGATACGCAGTATTTT
CASSSSGSRIDTQYF
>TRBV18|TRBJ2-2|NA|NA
TGTGCCAGCTCACCAGGATTCACCGGGGAGCTGTTTTTT
CASSPGFTGELFF
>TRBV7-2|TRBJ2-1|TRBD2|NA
TGTGCCAGCAGCTTGCGCAGACTAGCGGGAGGGCAGGATGAGCAGTTCTTC
CASSLRRLAGGQDEQFF
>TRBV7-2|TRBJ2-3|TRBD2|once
TGTGCCAGCAGCTTTCTAGCGGCCACAGATACGCAGTATTTT
CASSFLAATDTQYF
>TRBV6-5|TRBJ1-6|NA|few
TGTGCCAGCAGTTACGGAGCGAATTCACCCCTCCACTTT
CASSYGANSPLHF
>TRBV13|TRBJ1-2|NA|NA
TGTGCCAGCAGCACCTGGGCGGAGGGGGTAGATGGCTACACCTTC
CASSTWAEGVDGYTF
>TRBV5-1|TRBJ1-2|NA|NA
TGCGCCAGCAGGCGGTCTGATTATGGCTACACCTTC
CASRRSDYGYTF
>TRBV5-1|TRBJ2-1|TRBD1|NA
TGCGCCAGCAGCTACGGGACAGGACGCAATGAGCAGTTCTTC
CASSYGTGRNEQFF
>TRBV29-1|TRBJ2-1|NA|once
TGCAGCGTTGAATTGCTGGGGCAGGTCAGGCCCAGAAGCTCCTACAATGAGCAGTTCTTC
CSVELLGQVRPRSSYNEQFF
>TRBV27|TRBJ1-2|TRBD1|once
TGTGCCAGCAGTTCCCGGGACAGGGGATATGGCTACACCTTC
CASSSRDRGYGYTF
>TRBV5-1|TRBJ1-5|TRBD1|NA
TGCGCCAGCAGTTTCGAGGGGGCTCGAGGTCAGCCCCAGCATTTT
CASSFEGARGQPQHF